This T cell receptor beta chain emerged from a study of T cells of healthy individuals. In TCRdb, the 5' RACE reads were re-called with MiXCR into one record per CDR3 protein. The sample lists 55,000 to 65,000 distinct CDR3 sequences, 15% to 20% seen once, with around 4.6% in the top ten. This clonotype was obtained from a human donor in good health.

The CDR3, as DNA: TGTGCCAGCAGCGTAATGGGGGCTGGGGCCAACGTCCTGACTTTC. The encoded protein is CASSVMGAGANVLTF. The chain links TRBV9 to TRBJ2-6, with D perhaps given as TRBD1 or TRBD2 (5 bases each). Looked up from germline, CDR1 is SGDLS and CDR2 is YYNGEE. The CDR3 runs to 15 residues. V lost 1 base and J lost 2, with 7 bases in between.